This is a list of T cell receptor beta chains from one sample in a study of T cells in Graves' hyperthyroidism and ophthalmopathy. A single record per CDR3 protein comes from TCRdb applying MiXCR to the multiplex PCR reads. The table lists about 540,000 distinct CDR3 sequences, 40% to 55% of them singletons. The sample taken for sequencing was peripheral blood or thyroid tissue (not recorded which). The receptors derive from a woman between 18 and 29 years old with Graves' hyperthyroidism. Each CDR3 is given with its conserved first and last residue. Fields, in order: clone size, D gene, V gene, J gene, CDR3 protein, CDR3 DNA. D genes are given only for firm matches. The size entry is marked missing in some rows and otherwise reads once, few, many or a size class.

many	TRBD2	TRBV5-8	TRBJ2-7	CASSLKREASYEQYF	TGTGCCAGCAGCTTGAAGCGGGAGGCCTCCTACGAGCAGTACTTC
many	NA	TRBV20-1	TRBJ2-7	CSARGLGLNLYEQYF	TGCAGTGCTAGAGGATTGGGCCTTAATTTATACGAGCAGTACTTC
many	TRBD1	TRBV2	TRBJ1-5	CAVQGAGQPQHF	TGTGCCGTCCAGGGGGCAGGTCAGCCCCAGCATTTT
many	NA	TRBV7-9	TRBJ2-5	CASSEGGGYRAKETQYF	TGTGCCAGCAGCGAGGGCGGGGGCTACCGAGCAAAAGAGACCCAGTACTTC
once	NA	TRBV12-3/TRBV12-4	TRBJ2-5	CASNERETQYF	TGTGCCAGCAACGAGCGGGAGACCCAGTACTTC
many	NA	TRBV3-1	TRBJ2-7	CASSQERPYYEQYF	TGTGCCAGCAGCCAGGAAAGACCATATTACGAGCAGTACTTC
NA	TRBD1	TRBV20-1	TRBJ1-1	CSAPKQGRNTEAFF	TGCAGTGCCCCCAAACAGGGGAGGAACACTGAAGCTTTCTTT
few	NA	TRBV11-3	TRBJ2-3	CASSQNIGDTQYF	TGTGCCAGCAGCCAAAACATCGGAGATACGCAGTATTTT
NA	NA	TRBV2	TRBJ2-5	CASSEAGSNQPQYF	TGTGCCAGCAGTGAGGCAGGAAGCAATCAGCCCCAGTACTTC
NA	TRBD2	TRBV7-9	TRBJ2-5	CASSLAGTSGRGGETQYF	TGTGCCAGCAGCTTAGCGGGGACTAGCGGGAGGGGGGGCGAGACCCAGTACTTC
many	NA	TRBV5-8	TRBJ1-1	CASSLVDRQEAFF	TGTGCCAGCAGCTTGGTGGACCGCCAGGAAGCTTTCTTT
many	NA	TRBV28	TRBJ1-1	CASSRDPGNTEAFF	TGTGCCAGCAGTAGGGATCCAGGGAACACTGAAGCTTTCTTT
NA	NA	TRBV20-1	TRBJ2-5	CSYSPGETQYF	TGCAGTTACTCGCCGGGCGAGACCCAGTACTTC
many	NA	TRBV2	TRBJ2-7	CASRHSGAQSYEQYF	TGTGCCAGCAGACACTCCGGGGCCCAGTCCTACGAGCAGTACTTC
NA	NA	TRBV29-1	TRBJ2-5	CSVEDARGETQYF	TGCAGCGTTGAAGATGCGAGAGGAGAGACCCAGTACTTC
many	NA	TRBV24-1	TRBJ1-2	CATSTTTNYGYTF	TGTGCCACCAGTACGACGACTAACTATGGCTACACCTTC
NA	TRBD1	TRBV29-1	TRBJ2-7	CSVRVRDRGYEQYF	TGCAGCGTTAGAGTCCGGGACAGGGGATACGAGCAGTACTTC
NA	NA	TRBV27	TRBJ1-5	CASSSWGYNSTNQPQHF	TGTGCCAGCAGTTCTTGGGGTTACAATTCCACGAATCAGCCCCAGCATTTT
many	NA	TRBV5-6	TRBJ2-2	CASRESGNTGELFF	TGTGCCAGCAGGGAAAGTGGGAACACCGGGGAGCTGTTTTTT
many	NA	TRBV7-2	TRBJ2-7	CASSSGRVQRLEQYF	TGTGCCAGCAGCTCCGGGCGGGTTCAGCGTTTGGAGCAGTACTTC
NA	NA	TRBV7-6	TRBJ1-1	CASSSGRGAEAFF	TGTGCCAGCAGCTCTGGGAGGGGGGCTGAAGCTTTCTTT
many	NA	TRBV20-1	TRBJ2-7	CSAPPGIVEQYF	TGCAGTGCTCCTCCAGGGATTGTAGAGCAGTACTTC
many	NA	TRBV12-3/TRBV12-4	TRBJ1-3	CASTDSTGNTIYF	TGTGCCAGCACCGATTCTACTGGAAACACCATATATTTT
NA	NA	TRBV4-1	TRBJ2-7	CASSQDRAGDKQYF	TGCGCCAGCAGCCAAGATAGGGCAGGGGACAAGCAGTACTTC
once	TRBD1	TRBV29-1	TRBJ2-5	CSARQGKETQYF	TGCAGCGCTAGACAGGGGAAAGAGACCCAGTACTTC
NA	NA	TRBV7-9	TRBJ1-4	CASSSADEKLFF	TGTGCCAGCAGCAGCGCGGATGAAAAACTGTTTTTT
few	NA	TRBV20-1	TRBJ2-5	CSAKGSQYF	TGCAGTGCTAAAGGGTCCCAGTACTTC
many	NA	TRBV5-8	TRBJ2-7	CASSLPKSGEQYF	TGTGCCAGCAGCTTGCCCAAATCGGGCGAGCAGTACTTC
NA	TRBD1	TRBV4-2	TRBJ1-1	CASSPTDRVSPEAFF	TGTGCCAGCAGCCCGACGGACAGGGTGAGCCCTGAAGCTTTCTTT
NA	NA	TRBV24-1	TRBJ2-7	CATSDHSGTPDEQYF	TGTGCCACCAGTGACCACTCCGGGACTCCCGACGAGCAGTACTTC
many	TRBD1	TRBV7-9	TRBJ2-2	CASSYGTEKNTGELFF	TGTGCCAGCAGCTATGGGACAGAAAAAAACACCGGGGAGCTGTTTTTT
many	NA	TRBV25-1	TRBJ2-2	CASGGNTGELFF	TGTGCCAGCGGCGGGAACACCGGGGAGCTGTTTTTT
once	TRBD2	TRBV7-2	TRBJ2-7	CASSPTYLAGDEQYF	TGTGCCAGCAGCCCCACGTATCTAGCGGGAGACGAGCAGTACTTC
NA	TRBD1	TRBV19	TRBJ2-7	CASTDGQGTSYEQYF	TGTGCCAGTACCGACGGACAGGGGACTTCCTACGAGCAGTACTTC
NA	NA	TRBV20-1	TRBJ2-7	CSARTYYEQYF	TGCAGTGCCAGGACATACTACGAGCAGTACTTC
few	TRBD2	TRBV20-1	TRBJ2-1	CSANLAGGVEQFF	TGCAGTGCTAACCTAGCGGGAGGGGTTGAGCAGTTCTTC
NA	NA	TRBV2	TRBJ2-2	CASSPPLPNTGELFF	TGTGCCAGCTCACCACCGCTACCAAACACCGGGGAGCTGTTTTTT